This T cell receptor (beta chain) was sequenced for a study of blood T cell repertoires in COVID-19. Looking at the study overall: Samples came from the United States, Italy and Spain, spanning acute and convalescent COVID-19.

TCRdb's table, derived via immunoSEQ multiplex PCR, lists solely in-frame clones and lacks some. The data contain 35,000 to 55,000 clones, 80% to 90% of them singletons. The CDR3 extends over 14 amino acids. Germline values: CDR1 SGHDT, CDR2 YYEEEE. Trimming cost V 1 base and J 2 bases, with 9 bases left between them. By share, this clone counts as medium-sized (0.01 to 0.1%). The sample comprised peripheral blood. This chain joins TRBV5-6 and TRBJ1-1, with unresolved D. The clonotype originates from a man aged 55 to 70 with active COVID-19. The CDR3 here is CASSLFGVNTEAFF. The CDR3 coding sequence is TGTGCCAGCAGCTTGTTCGGGGTTAACACTGAAGCTTTCTTT.